Detailed here is one T cell receptor beta chain. Its antigen remains unidentified. TCRdb itself ran the RT-PCR reads through MiXCR, one entry per CDR3 protein. The table records over 300,000 distinct CDR3 sequences, 20% to 25% of them present only once. This entry is derived from a study of response to subunit inactivated influenza vaccine. Study-wide findings and caveats: That few new T cells are recruited by each seasonal influenza vaccination was the authors' suggestion.

V was shortened by 6 bases and J by 1 base, with 9 bases between the two germline ends. The CDR3 is made up of 14 amino acids. Germline V lookup: CDR1 LGHNT, CDR2 FRNRAP. The material sequenced was PBMCs from blood, taken less than 22 months after vaccination. This chain uses TRBV12-5 with TRBJ2-2, with D unresolved. This TCR came from a man aged 50 to 69 who received an inactivated influenza vaccine. CDR3 in amino acids: CASGLTLNTGELFF. The CDR3 DNA sequence: TGTGCTAGTGGCTTGACACTGAACACCGGGGAGCTGTTTTTT.